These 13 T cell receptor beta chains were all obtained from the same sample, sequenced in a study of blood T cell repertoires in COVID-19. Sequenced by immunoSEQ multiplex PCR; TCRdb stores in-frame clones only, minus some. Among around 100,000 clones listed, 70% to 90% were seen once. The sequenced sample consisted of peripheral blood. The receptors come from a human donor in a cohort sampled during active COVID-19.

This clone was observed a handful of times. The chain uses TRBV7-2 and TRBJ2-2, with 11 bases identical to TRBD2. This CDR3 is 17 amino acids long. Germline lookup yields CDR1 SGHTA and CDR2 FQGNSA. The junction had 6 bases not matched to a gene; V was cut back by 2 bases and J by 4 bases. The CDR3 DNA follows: TGTGCCAGCAGCTTACCCACTAGCGGGAGTTTCACCGGGGAGCTGTTTTTT. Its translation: CASSLPTSGSFTGELFF.

As DNA, the CDR3 is TGTGCCAGCAGCCAAGGTCGCGCTAGCGGGTACATCTACGAGCAGTACTTC. Protein: CASSQGRASGYIYEQYF. V and J are TRBV3-1 (or the pseudogene TRBV3-2) and TRBJ2-7, with 8 bases aligning to TRBD2. From germline, CDR1 is LGHDT and CDR2 YNNKEL (reference sequence). V shed 1 base and J 3 bases; nucleotides not matched to a gene: 11. CDR3 length: 17 amino acids.

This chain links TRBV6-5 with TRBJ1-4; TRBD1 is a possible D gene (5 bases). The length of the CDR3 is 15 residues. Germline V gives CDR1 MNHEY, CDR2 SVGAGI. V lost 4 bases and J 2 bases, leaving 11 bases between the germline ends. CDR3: CASSSPGDTNEKLFF. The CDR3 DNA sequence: TGTGCCAGCAGTTCTCCGGGGGATACTAATGAAAAACTGTTTTTT.

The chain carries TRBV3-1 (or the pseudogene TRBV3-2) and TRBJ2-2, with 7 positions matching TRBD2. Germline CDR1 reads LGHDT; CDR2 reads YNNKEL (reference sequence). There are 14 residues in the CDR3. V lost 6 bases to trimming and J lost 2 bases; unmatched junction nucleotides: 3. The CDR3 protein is CASRTSRNTGELFF. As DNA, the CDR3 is TGTGCCAGCAGGACTAGCAGAAACACCGGGGAGCTGTTTTTT.

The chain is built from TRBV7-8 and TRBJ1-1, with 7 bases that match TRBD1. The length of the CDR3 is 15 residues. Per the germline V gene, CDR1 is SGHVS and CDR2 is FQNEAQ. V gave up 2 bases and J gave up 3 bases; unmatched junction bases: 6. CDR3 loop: CASSLRQGRDTEAFF. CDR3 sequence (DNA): TGTGCCAGCAGCTTAAGACAGGGCAGGGACACTGAAGCTTTCTTT.

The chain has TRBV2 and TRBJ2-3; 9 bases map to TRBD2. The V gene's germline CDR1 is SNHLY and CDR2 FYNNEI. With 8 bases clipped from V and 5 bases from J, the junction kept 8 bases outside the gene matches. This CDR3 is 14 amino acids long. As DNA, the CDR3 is TGTGCCAGCGCGACGGCGGGGGGGATAGATACGCAGTATTTT. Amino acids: CASATAGGIDTQYF.

CDR3 nucleotides: TGTGCCTGCCCCGGGGCTAGCGGGGAAGAGACCCAGTACTTC. Its protein product is CACPGASGEETQYF. This chain connects TRBV30 to TRBJ2-5; 9 bases map to TRBD2. Germline V CDR1 and CDR2: GTSNPN, SVGIG (reference sequence). The CDR3 sequence is 14 residues long. The trim removed 6 bases at V and 3 bases at J, leaving 8 bases unmatched.

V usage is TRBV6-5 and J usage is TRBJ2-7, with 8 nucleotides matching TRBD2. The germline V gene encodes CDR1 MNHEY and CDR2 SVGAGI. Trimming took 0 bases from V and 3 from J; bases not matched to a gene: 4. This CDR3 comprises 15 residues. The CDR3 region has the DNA TGTGCCAGCAGTTACTCGACGGGAGGGGACTACGAGCAGTACTTC. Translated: CASSYSTGGDYEQYF.

CDR3: CASSLTAGGPYEQYF. CDR3 DNA sequence: TGTGCCAGCAGCTTAACGGCGGGGGGGCCCTACGAGCAGTACTTC. The chain couples TRBV7-8 to TRBJ2-7; 9 bases map to TRBD2. Trimming removed 2 bases from V and 2 bases from J; junction bases left unmatched: 4. The CDR3 spans 15 residues. CDR1 SGHVS and CDR2 FQNEAQ come from the germline V gene.

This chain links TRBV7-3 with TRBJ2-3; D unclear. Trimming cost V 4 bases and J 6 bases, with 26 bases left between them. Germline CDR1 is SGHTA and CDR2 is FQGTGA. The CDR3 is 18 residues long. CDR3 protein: CASSSNLTAYRDKDTQYF. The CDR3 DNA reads TGTGCCAGCAGCTCCAACTTAACCGCCTACAGAGATAAGGATACGCAGTATTTT.

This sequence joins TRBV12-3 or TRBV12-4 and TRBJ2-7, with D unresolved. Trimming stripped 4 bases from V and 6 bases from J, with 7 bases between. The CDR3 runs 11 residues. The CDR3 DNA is TGTGCCAGCAGTTCCCAGGTCGAGCAGTACTTC. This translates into CASSSQVEQYF.

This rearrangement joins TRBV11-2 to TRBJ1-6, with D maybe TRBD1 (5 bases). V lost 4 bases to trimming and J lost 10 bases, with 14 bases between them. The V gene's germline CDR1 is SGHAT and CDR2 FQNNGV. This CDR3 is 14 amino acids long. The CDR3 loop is CASSSPGGNSPLHF. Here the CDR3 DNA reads TGTGCCAGCAGCTCCCCCGGGGGAAACTCACCCCTCCACTTT. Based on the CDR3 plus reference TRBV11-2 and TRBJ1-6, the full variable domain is EAGVAQSPRYKIIEKRQSVAFWCNPISGHATLYWYQQILGQGPKLLIQFQNNGVVDDSQLPKDRFSAERLKGVDSTLKIQPAKLEDSAVYLCASSSPGGNSPLHFGNGTRLTVT.

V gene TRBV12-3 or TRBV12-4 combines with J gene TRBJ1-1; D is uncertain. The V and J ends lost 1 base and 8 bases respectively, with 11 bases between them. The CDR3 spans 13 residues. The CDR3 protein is CASSLGGGREAFF. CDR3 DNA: TGTGCCAGCAGTTTAGGGGGAGGTCGGGAAGCTTTCTTT.